This T cell receptor beta chain was sequenced for a study of blood T cell repertoires in COVID-19. Study in general: T cells, B-cell-depleted T cells, or PBMCs supplied cDNA or gDNA.

Germline-derived CDR1 and CDR2 are LNHDA and SQIVND (reference sequence). The CDR3 covers 15 residues. After removal of 6 bases from V and 7 bases from J, the junction contained 10 bases not matched to a gene. In the source study's methods: Scientists estimated how many nucleated cells there were by amplifying reference gene primers. TCRdb's table, derived via immunoSEQ multiplex PCR, lists solely in-frame clones and lacks some. Clone size and V and J calls were adopted from that table, with D and trimming inferred from the DNA. The sample carries about 180,000 clones, 80% to 90% recorded once. V usage is TRBV19 and J usage is TRBJ2-1, with TRBD1 matching 9 bases. Sequenced material: peripheral blood. This TCR was recovered from a man in his late teens or twenties who had recovered from COVID-19. The CDR3 bases are TGTGCCAGTAGGCCCGGGACAGGGTATGGAAATGAGCAGTTCTTC. Translating it yields CASRPGTGYGNEQFF.